Shown below are 5 T cell receptor beta chains from a single sample sequenced in a study of OX40 agonist ivuxolimab in advanced cancers. Assay: immunoSEQ multiplex PCR; the TCRdb copy retains only in-frame clones and omits some. The table lists roughly 65,000 clones, over 60% of them singletons, with roughly 2.4% in the top ten. The material was CD4+ or CD8+ T cells sorted from blood, obtained in a trial of the OX40 agonist ivuxolimab. These receptors all stem from an adult with an advanced solid tumor such as melanoma, head and neck, liver or kidney cancer.

This clone was recorded once. The chain uses TRBV4-1 and TRBJ1-4, with a weak D call TRBD1 (5 bases). The CDR3 runs to 18 residues. Between the trimmed V and J ends, which lost 1 base and 1 base, there was a span of 16 bases. Germline V lookup: CDR1 MGHRA, CDR2 YSYEKL. This chain's CDR3 is CASSQGGIVGRTNEKLFF. The CDR3 bases are TGCGCCAGCAGCCAAGGGGGGATAGTTGGCCGAACTAATGAAAAACTGTTTTTT.

This chain links TRBV5-6 with TRBJ2-5; D uncertain. The ends were cut back, 4 bases at V and 2 bases at J, with 3 bases in the middle. This CDR3 has 11 residues. Per the germline V gene, CDR1 is SGHDT and CDR2 is YYEEEE. CDR3 bases: TGTGCCAGCAGCCGGCAAGAGACCCAGTACTTC. This gives the protein CASSRQETQYF.

J is TRBJ2-3 and V is TRBV15; 9 nucleotides agree with TRBD1. The J segment lost 5 bases and the V segment lost 4 bases, leaving 7 bases of the junction unmatched. This CDR3 spans 15 amino acids. Germline V lookup: CDR1 LNHNV, CDR2 YYDKDF (reference sequence). In nucleotides, the CDR3 is TGTGCCACCAGCATAAGGGACAGGGTTTTAGATACGCAGTATTTT. It yields the protein CATSIRDRVLDTQYF.

This clone showed up just a few times. V and J are TRBV10-1 and TRBJ1-2; D perhaps matches TRBD1 (5 bases). V was clipped by 5 bases and J by 4 bases, with 11 bases between them. Germline assignment: CDR1 WNHNN and CDR2 SYGVQD (reference sequence). This CDR3 region has 13 residues. CDR3 sequence reads: CASSPTGTYGYTF. CDR3 in DNA: TGCGCCAGCAGTCCCACTGGGACCTATGGCTACACCTTC.

This clone was found once. The genes are TRBV5-1 and TRBJ1-4, with D perhaps TRBD1 (6 bases). V was pared by 4 bases and J by 7 bases, with 8 bases between. CDR1 and CDR2 (germline): SGHRS, YFSETQ. This CDR3 contains 12 residues. The CDR3 coding sequence is TGCGCCAGCAGCCAGGGGAGTGAAAAACTGTTTTTT. Residues: CASSQGSEKLFF.